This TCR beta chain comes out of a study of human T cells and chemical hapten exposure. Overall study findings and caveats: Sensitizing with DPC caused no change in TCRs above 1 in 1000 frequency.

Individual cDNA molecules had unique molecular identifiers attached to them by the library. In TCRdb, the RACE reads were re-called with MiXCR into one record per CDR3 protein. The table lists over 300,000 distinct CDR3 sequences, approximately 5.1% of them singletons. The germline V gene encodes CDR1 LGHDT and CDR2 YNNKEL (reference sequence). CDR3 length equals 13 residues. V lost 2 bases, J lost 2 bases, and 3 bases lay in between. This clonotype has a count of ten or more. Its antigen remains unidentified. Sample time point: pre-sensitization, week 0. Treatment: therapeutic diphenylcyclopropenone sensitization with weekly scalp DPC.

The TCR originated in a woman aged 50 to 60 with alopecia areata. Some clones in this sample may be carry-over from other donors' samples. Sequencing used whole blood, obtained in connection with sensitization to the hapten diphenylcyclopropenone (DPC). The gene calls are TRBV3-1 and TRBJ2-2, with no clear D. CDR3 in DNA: TGTGCCAGCAGCCAATTAAACACCGGGGAGCTGTTTTTT. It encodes CASSQLNTGELFF.